The sequence of this T cell receptor (beta chain) was determined in a study of cytomegalovirus exposure and HLA in healthy donors. General observations from the study: Later analysis associated a missense DCLRE1C variant with TCR beta V- and J-gene trimming. Listed as cytomegalovirus-associated were over 150 TCR beta chains. Among TCR beta chains of equal frequency, HLA-associated ones were more clonally expanded in a later analysis. In terms of immune exposure information, only CMV serostatus was available.

V was pared by 4 bases and J by 7 bases, with 17 bases between. The CDR3 has 15 residues. Germline loops: CDR1 SGHAT, CDR2 FQNNGV. A word on this clone: Its antigen is still unknown.

Amplification used 60 Vbeta primers and 13 Jbeta primers. Here immunoSEQ multiplex PCR was the method, and the copy in TCRdb shows in-frame clones only, minus some. This table has over 150,000 clones, roughly 86% appearing once. This clonotype was obtained from a girl aged 5-17 years in good health and CMV-seropositive. This chain joins TRBV11-2 and TRBJ2-1, with a possible D match to TRBD2 (6 bases). The sequenced sample consisted of PBMCs. The CDR3 region is CASSSGRGGGNEQFF. CDR3 nucleotides: TGTGCCAGCAGCTCGGGGCGGGGTGGGGGAAATGAGCAGTTCTTC.